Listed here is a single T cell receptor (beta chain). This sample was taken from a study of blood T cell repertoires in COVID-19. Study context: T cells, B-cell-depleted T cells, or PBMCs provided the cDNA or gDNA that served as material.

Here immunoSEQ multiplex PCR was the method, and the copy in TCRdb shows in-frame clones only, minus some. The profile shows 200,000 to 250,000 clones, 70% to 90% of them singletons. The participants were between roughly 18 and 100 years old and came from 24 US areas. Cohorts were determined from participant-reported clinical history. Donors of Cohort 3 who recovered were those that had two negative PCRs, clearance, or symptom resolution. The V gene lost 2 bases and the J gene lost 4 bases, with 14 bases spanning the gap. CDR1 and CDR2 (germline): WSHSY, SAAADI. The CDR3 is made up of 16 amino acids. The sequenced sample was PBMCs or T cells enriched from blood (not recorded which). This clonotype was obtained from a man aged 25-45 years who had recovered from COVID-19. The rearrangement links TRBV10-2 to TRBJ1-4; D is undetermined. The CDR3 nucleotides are TGCGCCAGCAGTGAGACGTCATTGATACTTAATGAAAAACTGTTTTTT. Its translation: CASSETSLILNEKLFF.